The 12 T cell receptor beta chains given below trace back to one sample, sequenced in a study of vaccination and CD4 T cells after COVID-19. Regarding treatment: 10-day PBMC culture with coronavirus spike peptide pools or control peptides (ViraFEST assay). Antigens of these TCRs are unknown. The Oncomine TCR Beta short-read assay sequenced DNA from cultured CD4+ T cells. TCRdb analysed the PCR reads with MiXCR anew, one entry per CDR3 protein. The table shows about 6,200 distinct CDR3 sequences, with 25% to 40% occurring only once. The starting material was CD4+ T cells from blood, cultured in vitro, obtained after SARS-CoV-2 vaccination. Receptors originate from a human donor who had recovered from COVID-19.

The rearrangement links TRBV10-3 to TRBJ2-5, with 8 bases aligning to TRBD2. The CDR3 loop spans 17 amino acids. Per the germline V gene, CDR1 is ENHRY and CDR2 is SYGVKD. Trimming removed 4 bases from V and 0 bases from J; junction bases left unmatched: 10. DNA for the CDR3: TGTGCCATCAGTGGTCCGTTAGGCGGGAGGTACCAAGAGACCCAGTACTTC. It is translated as CAISGPLGGRYQETQYF.

The chain joins TRBV19 to TRBJ1-5; the D gene is possibly TRBD1 (5 bases). V lost 6 bases, J lost 6 bases, and 18 bases lay in between. Germline V lookup: CDR1 LNHDA, CDR2 SQIVND (reference sequence). CDR3 length: 15 amino acids. In DNA form, the CDR3 reads TGTGCCAGTAGCCCGGACAATTATAGTGGTCAGCCCCAGCATTTT. Protein product: CASSPDNYSGQPQHF.

Only a few counts were recorded for this clonotype. The V call is TRBV19, the J call TRBJ2-7; D may be TRBD1 (6 bases). The V end lost 5 bases, the J end lost 0 bases, and 11 bases lay between the germline ends. The CDR3 consists of 14 residues. The germline CDR1 and CDR2 sequences are LNHDA and SQIVND (reference sequence). In DNA, the CDR3 is TGTGCCAGTAGTGGACAGCAGAGCTCCTACGAGCAGTACTTC. Amino acids: CASSGQQSSYEQYF.

This chain uses TRBV2 with TRBJ1-1; no clear D gene. The CDR3 has 11 residues. In germline, CDR1 is SNHLY, CDR2 FYNNEI. Trimming shortened V by 4 bases and J by 5 bases, and 5 bases separated the two germline ends. The CDR3 sequence: CASSVGTEAFF. CDR3 sequence (DNA): TGTGCCAGCAGTGTGGGAACTGAAGCTTTCTTT.

This clonotype is termed medium-sized. The chain recombines TRBV20-1 with TRBJ2-1; 10 nucleotides line up with TRBD2. The V gene's germline CDR1 is DFQATT and CDR2 SNEGSKA (reference sequence). There are 17 residues in the CDR3. After removal of 6 bases from V and 7 bases from J, the junction contained 18 bases not matched to a gene. CDR3 DNA: TGCAGTGCCAGAAAGCTTATTAGGCTAGCGGGAGCAAATGAGCAGTTCTTC. This codes for CSARKLIRLAGANEQFF.

The gene calls are TRBV6-5 and TRBJ1-2, with D perhaps TRBD1 (5 bases). CDR1 and CDR2 (germline): MNHEY, SVGAGI. The CDR3 runs 12 residues. The V and J ends lost 0 bases and 7 bases respectively, with 6 bases between them. The CDR3 is CASSYSGGGYTF. The DNA of the CDR3 is TGTGCCAGCAGTTACTCGGGGGGTGGCTACACCTTC.

This chain connects TRBV24-1 to TRBJ2-2; D might be TRBD1 or TRBD2, each matching 5 bases. With 8 bases removed from V and 6 bases from J, the gap between germline ends came to 15 bases. Germline CDR1 and CDR2: KGHDR and SFDVKD. The CDR3 sequence is 14 residues long. The CDR3 spells CATTTGTRAGELFF. CDR3 nucleotides: TGTGCCACCACTACCGGGACGAGGGCCGGGGAGCTGTTTTTT.

In its sample, this clonotype was seen once. This chain connects TRBV5-1 to TRBJ2-7, with 7 positions matching TRBD1. Trimming removed 4 bases from V and 6 bases from J; junction bases left unmatched: 4. This CDR3 contains 12 residues. From germline, CDR1 is SGHRS and CDR2 YFSETQ. The CDR3 nucleotides read TGCGCCAGCAGCCAAAGACAGGGCGAGCAGTACTTC. Its protein is CASSQRQGEQYF. The full variable domain, in which reference TRBV5-1 and TRBJ2-7 provide the parts outside the CDR3, is KAGVTQTPRYLIKTRGQQVTLSCSPISGHRSVSWYQQTPGQGLQFLFEYFSETQRNKGNFPGRFSGRQFSNSRSEMNVSTLELGDSALYLCASSQRQGEQYFGPGTRLTVT.

This clonotype was counted between two and nine times. The rearrangement links TRBV20-1 to TRBJ2-7; D call uncertain. The V end was cut by 5 bases, the J end by 2 bases, with 13 bases between. Germline assignment: CDR1 DFQATT and CDR2 SNEGSKA (reference sequence). This CDR3 is built from 13 residues. The CDR3 here is CSALRLVPYEQYF. The CDR3 coding sequence is TGCAGTGCTCTCAGACTGGTCCCCTACGAGCAGTACTTC.

The chain carries TRBV20-1 and TRBJ2-7, with TRBD2 matching over 8 bases. J gave up 0 bases and V 3 bases, and 10 bases lay outside the gene matches. Looked up from germline, CDR1 is DFQATT and CDR2 is SNEGSKA (reference sequence). The CDR3 sequence is 16 residues long. The CDR3 reads CSARSSGGTRSYEQYF. The CDR3 nucleotides are TGCAGTGCTAGGTCCAGCGGGGGTACACGCTCCTACGAGCAGTACTTC.

The chain joins TRBV20-1 to TRBJ2-1, with 12 bases matching TRBD2. The length of the CDR3 is 13 residues. V lost 5 bases, J lost 14 bases, and 10 bases stayed unmatched. CDR1 is DFQATT and CDR2 is SNEGSKA in the germline V gene (reference sequence). The CDR3 coding sequence is TGCAGTGCTCGTGGGACTAGCGGGTACGGGGAGTTCTTC. This gives the protein CSARGTSGYGEFF.

The CDR3 DNA sequence: TGCAGTGCCTCTGGACAGGGCGGAAACATTCAGTACTTC. This translates into CSASGQGGNIQYF. The chain has TRBV20-1 and TRBJ2-4, with 8 bases aligning to TRBD1. The V gene end was trimmed by 6 bases and the J gene end by 6 bases; junction bases not matched to a gene: 7. The CDR3 spans 13 residues. Germline V gene lookup returns CDR1 DFQATT and CDR2 SNEGSKA (reference sequence).